The 11 T cell receptor beta chains below were found in one sample sequenced in a study of CD8+ T cells in alopecia areata. In alopecia areata patients, both lesional scalp punch biopsies and peripheral blood were collected. Sequencing used cDNA as its template, made by extracting RNA and reverse transcribing it. Produced via immunoSEQ multiplex PCR; TCRdb's table is partial and in-frame only. The sample comprises about 14,000 clones, 45% to 60% of which are singletons, and under 13% rests with the top ten. The sample in question was skin, obtained at week 0. All receptors derive from a human donor with alopecia areata.

In its sample, this clone was seen a few times. This chain uses TRBV5-1 with TRBJ2-5, with D perhaps matching TRBD2 (5 bases). Germline V lookup: CDR1 SGHRS, CDR2 YFSETQ. This CDR3 comprises 17 residues. Trimming removed 0 bases at V and 1 base at J, with 16 bases between. The DNA of the CDR3 is TGCGCCAGCAGCTTGGAGAGGGCAGGACCTTTCCAAGAGACCCAGTACTTC. Its translation: CASSLERAGPFQETQYF. The variable domain in full, with the rest retrieved from reference TRBV5-1 and TRBJ2-5, is KAGVTQTPRYLIKTRGQQVTLSCSPISGHRSVSWYQQTPGQGLQFLFEYFSETQRNKGNFPGRFSGRQFSNSRSEMNVSTLELGDSALYLCASSLERAGPFQETQYFGPGTRLLVL.

This CDR3 is CASSPLDSSTNEKLFF. The CDR3, as DNA: TGTGCCAGCAGTCCCTTGGACAGTTCGACTAATGAAAAACTGTTTTTT. V and J are TRBV28 and TRBJ1-4; weak D call: TRBD1 (6 bases). CDR1 is MDHEN and CDR2 is SYDVKM in the germline V gene. Trimming shortened V by 5 bases and J by 2 bases, and 15 bases separated the two germline ends. The CDR3 covers 16 residues.

This clone was observed a handful of times. V is TRBV9 and J is TRBJ1-4; D call uncertain. Looked up from germline, CDR1 is SGDLS and CDR2 is YYNGEE. The V and J ends lost 2 bases and 7 bases respectively, with 12 bases between them. The CDR3 consists of 14 residues. The CDR3 bases are TGTGCCAGCAGCGTCGATCCGGCCAGTGAAAAACTGTTTTTT. Encoded protein: CASSVDPASEKLFF.

This clone qualifies as medium-sized. V usage is TRBV7-2 and J usage is TRBJ2-3; no definite D call. Looked up from germline, CDR1 is SGHTA and CDR2 is FQGNSA. The CDR3 totals 15 residues. Trimming removed 5 bases from V and 1 base from J, with 13 bases in between. The CDR3 DNA reads TGTGCCAGCAGCCTAGTTAATCTTCGCACAGATACGCAGTATTTT. This encodes CASSLVNLRTDTQYF.

V usage is TRBV6-5 and J usage is TRBJ1-1, with no clear D. Germline V gene sequence: CDR1 MNHEY, CDR2 SVGAGI. With 2 bases removed from V and 1 base from J, the gap between germline ends came to 5 bases. CDR3 length: 13 amino acids. CDR3 DNA sequence: TGTGCCAGCAGTTACCGGGGGAACACTGAAGCTTTCTTT. Protein product: CASSYRGNTEAFF.

V and J are TRBV29-1 and TRBJ1-6, with TRBD1 matching over 8 bases. This CDR3 region has 14 residues. V gave up 1 base and J gave up 7 bases; unmatched junction bases: 3. The V gene's germline CDR1 is SQVTM and CDR2 ANQGSEA. The CDR3 nucleotides are TGCAGCGTTGAAGGGACAGGGATCAATTCACCCCTCCACTTT. It codes for CSVEGTGINSPLHF.

Of note for this clone: The junction and the germline gene differ at one end; a read error may be behind it. V and J are TRBV27 and TRBJ1-2; possibly TRBD1 for D (6 bases). There are 12 residues in the CDR3. Germline-derived CDR1 and CDR2 are MNHEY and SMNVEV (reference sequence). The CDR3 here is CASRGGFGGCTF. DNA of the CDR3: TGTGCCAGCAGAGGGGGATTCGGTGGCTGCACCTTC.

This clone was picked up a small number of times. The V call is TRBV27, the J call TRBJ1-3; possible D gene TRBD1, 6 bases. The CDR3 is 17 amino acids. V was cut by 3 bases and J by 2 bases, with 17 bases left in between. Germline V gene lookup returns CDR1 MNHEY and CDR2 SMNVEV (reference sequence). The chain's CDR3 is CASSLIAAGVAGNTIYF. The CDR3 DNA reads as TGTGCCAGCAGTTTGATTGCAGCAGGGGTCGCTGGAAACACCATATATTTT.

J is TRBJ2-3 and V is TRBV5-4, with TRBD2 matching 11 bases. The CDR3 is 16 residues long. Unmatched junction bases numbered 3, after V lost 1 base and J lost 2 bases. Germline CDR1 SGHNT, CDR2 YYREEE (reference sequence). The CDR3: CASSLKGLAVTDTQYF. CDR3 DNA sequence: TGTGCCAGCAGCTTGAAGGGACTAGCGGTCACAGATACGCAGTATTTT.

This clone was recorded a few times. The V call is TRBV7-2, the J call TRBJ1-5, with 11 bases identical to TRBD1. J was trimmed by 15 bases and V by 4 bases; bases with no gene match: 5. The CDR3 is 12 amino acids. CDR1 is SGHTA and CDR2 is FQGNSA in the germline V gene. This CDR3 reads CASSWGQGGWHF. DNA of the CDR3: TGTGCCAGCAGCTGGGGACAGGGGGGTTGGCATTTT. The full variable domain, in which reference TRBV7-2 and TRBJ1-5 provide the parts outside the CDR3, is GAGVSQSPSNKVTEKGKDVELRCDPISGHTALYWYRQSLGQGLEFLIYFQGNSAPDKSGLPSDRFSAERTGGSVSTLTIQRTQQEDSAVYLCASSWGQGGWHFGDGTRLSIL.

V gene TRBV7-9 combines with J gene TRBJ2-3, with D possibly matching TRBD1 (6 bases). Per the germline V gene, CDR1 is SEHNR and CDR2 is FQNEAQ (reference sequence). Deletions cut 4 bases from V and 3 bases from J, with 11 bases between. The CDR3 runs 14 residues. CDR3 region: CASSSGTGTDTQYF. Written as DNA, the CDR3 is TGTGCCAGCAGCTCAGGAACAGGGACAGATACGCAGTATTTT.